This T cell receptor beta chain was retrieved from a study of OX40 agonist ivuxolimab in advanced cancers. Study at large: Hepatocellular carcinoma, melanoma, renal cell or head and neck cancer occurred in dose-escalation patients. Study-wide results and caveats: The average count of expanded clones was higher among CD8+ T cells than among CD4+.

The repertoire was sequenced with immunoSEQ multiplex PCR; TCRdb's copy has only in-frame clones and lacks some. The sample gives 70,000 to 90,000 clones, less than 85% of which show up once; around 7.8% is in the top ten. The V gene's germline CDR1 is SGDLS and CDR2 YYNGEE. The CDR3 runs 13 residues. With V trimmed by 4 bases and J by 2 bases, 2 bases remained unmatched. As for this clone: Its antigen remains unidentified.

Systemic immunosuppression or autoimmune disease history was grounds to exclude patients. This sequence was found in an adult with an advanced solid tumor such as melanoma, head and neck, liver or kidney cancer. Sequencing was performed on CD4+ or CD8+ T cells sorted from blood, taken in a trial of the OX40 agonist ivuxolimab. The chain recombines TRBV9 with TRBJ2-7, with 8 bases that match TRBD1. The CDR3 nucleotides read TGTGCCAGCAGCACGACAGGGGCCTACGAGCAGTACTTC. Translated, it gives CASSTTGAYEQYF.